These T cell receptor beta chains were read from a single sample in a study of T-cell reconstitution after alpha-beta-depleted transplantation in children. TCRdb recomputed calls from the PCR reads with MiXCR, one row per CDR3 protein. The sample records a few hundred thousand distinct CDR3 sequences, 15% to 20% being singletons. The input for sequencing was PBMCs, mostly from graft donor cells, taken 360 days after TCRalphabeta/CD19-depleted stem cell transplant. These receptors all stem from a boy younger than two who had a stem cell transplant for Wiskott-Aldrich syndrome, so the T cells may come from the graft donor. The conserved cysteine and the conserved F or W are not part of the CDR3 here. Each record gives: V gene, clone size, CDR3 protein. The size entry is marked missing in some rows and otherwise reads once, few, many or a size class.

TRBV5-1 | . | ASSFGQRPNTQY
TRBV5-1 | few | ASSGKDRADEQF
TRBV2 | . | ASSGQDTQY
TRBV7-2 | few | ASSPDSFNQPQH
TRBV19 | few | ASRKRTGRGRTDTQY
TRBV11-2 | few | ASSLGTSGQETQY
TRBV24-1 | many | ATMRNNEQF
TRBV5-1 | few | ASSSLTSGETQY
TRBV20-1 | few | STIGGAGGIDTQY
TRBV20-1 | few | SVQGGWYEQF